A single sample gave rise to the 3 T cell receptor beta chains below, sequenced in a study of radiation and T cells in renal cell carcinoma (dated by TCRdb to between 2020 and 2021). Library generation was performed with the immunoSEQ multiplex PCR assay. This immuneACCESS table, as held by TCRdb, lists in-frame sequences with V and J called but not all clones. Of the missing ones, under half trace to an unresolved V gene in checked studies; the others have no known cause. The sample yields around 64,000 clones; more than 60% were counted once. About 6.4% of the sample rests with the top ten. The time point label, read with the paper, signifies: blood 4 weeks post-SBRT, at nephrectomy. Read against the paper, the sample's treatment or condition label means: 15 Gy SBRT to primary tumor, nephrectomy 4 weeks later. Sample: blood, taken from a patient whose treatment included radiotherapy and nephrectomy. The source is a man in his 60s with renal cell carcinoma.

In DNA, the CDR3 is TGTGCCAGCAGCAACCAGGGGAAAAACACTGAAGCTTTCTTT. Translated, it gives CASSNQGKNTEAFF. V is TRBV7-6 and J is TRBJ1-1, with D maybe TRBD1 (6 bases). From germline, CDR1 is SGHVS and CDR2 FNYEAQ. CDR3 size: 14 residues. V lost 5 bases to trimming and J lost 2 bases, with 12 bases between them. Complete variable domain (other parts from reference TRBV7-6 and TRBJ1-1): GAGVSQSPRYKVTKRGQDVALRCDPISGHVSLYWYRQALGQGPEFLTYFNYEAQQDKSGLPNDRFSAERPEGSISTLTIQRTEQRDSAMYRCASSNQGKNTEAFFGQGTRLTVV.

This clone appeared a few times. This rearrangement joins TRBV7-6 to TRBJ2-5; D possibly corresponds to TRBD2 (6 bases). The germline gives CDR1 SGHVS, CDR2 FNYEAQ. With 5 bases removed from V and 2 bases from J, the gap between germline ends came to 12 bases. The CDR3 has 14 residues. CDR3 amino acids: CASSRATRQETQYF. The CDR3 DNA is TGTGCCAGCAGCCGCGCGACTAGACAAGAGACCCAGTACTTC.

The chain has TRBV25-1 and TRBJ2-6, with no clear D. The CDR3 runs 16 residues. V gave up 3 bases and J gave up 1 base, with 10 bases separating them. CDR1 MGHDK and CDR2 SYGVNS come from the germline V gene. Here the CDR3 reads CASSDINRSGANVLTF. The DNA of the CDR3 is TGTGCCAGCAGTGATATAAACCGGTCTGGGGCCAACGTCCTGACTTTC.